Below, 22 T cell receptor beta chains from the same sample are listed, as sequenced in a study of Ad26.COV2.S vaccination and SARS-CoV-2 variants (dated by TCRdb to the early 2020s). The treatment or condition label, read with the paper, signifies: roughly 20 received Ad26.COV2.S at low or high dose, single or two shots; 5 received placebo; per-sample allocation not given. For vaccine and placebo recipients, the sequenced repertoires came from samples collected on day 63 after the first injection. The library was produced with the immunoSEQ multiplex PCR assay. TCRdb took over this immuneACCESS table, retaining in-frame rearrangements with V and J assigned. Such tables are incomplete; in checked studies, under half of the missing clones stem from an unresolved V gene, and the remainder is unexplained. The sample has approximately 480,000 clones on record, roughly 85% of them singletons. 10% to 15% of the sample rests with the top ten.

The material sequenced was peripheral blood, taken in a trial of Ad26.COV2.S vaccine versus placebo. The receptors shown here come from a person aged 18 to 65 who received the Ad26.COV2.S COVID-19 vaccine or a placebo.

The rearrangement links TRBV12-3 or TRBV12-4 to TRBJ2-7; maybe TRBD2 (5 bases). Deletions cut 6 bases from V and 1 base from J, with 10 bases between. CDR3 size: 13 residues. The CDR3 sequence: CASRPGVSYEQYF. The CDR3 DNA reads as TGTGCCAGCAGACCCGGGGTTTCCTACGAGCAGTACTTC.

The chain uses TRBV5-6 and TRBJ2-7, with D tentatively TRBD2 (7 bases). Trimming removed 4 bases from V and 5 bases from J, with 19 bases in between. The CDR3 runs 15 residues. Germline V lookup: CDR1 SGHDT, CDR2 YYEEEE. This chain's CDR3 is CASSAGAGFPNEQYF. The CDR3 coding sequence is TGTGCCAGCAGCGCGGGGGCGGGATTCCCCAACGAGCAGTACTTC.

The chain joins TRBV18 to TRBJ1-2; no clear D. From germline, CDR1 is KGHSH and CDR2 LQKENI. CDR3 length equals 15 residues. The germline V and J ends were trimmed by 2 bases and 2 bases, with 12 bases remaining between them. The CDR3 protein is CASSPIRLPNYGYTF. CDR3 DNA sequence: TGTGCCAGCTCACCAATTCGTCTCCCGAACTATGGCTACACCTTC.

The chain recombines TRBV7-3 with TRBJ2-2, with 7 nucleotides matching TRBD2. V dropped 6 bases and J dropped 1; count of bases not matched to a gene: 11. This CDR3 is built from 17 residues. CDR1 and CDR2 from the germline V gene are SGHTA and FQGTGA. CDR3 in amino acids: CASRPKTSWGNTGELFF. CDR3 nucleotides: TGTGCCAGCAGGCCTAAGACTAGCTGGGGGAACACCGGGGAGCTGTTTTTT.

The chain links TRBV5-4 to TRBJ2-1, with D possibly TRBD2 on 6 matching bases. The CDR3 covers 14 residues. Per germline, CDR1 SGHNT and CDR2 YYREEE (reference sequence). The V end was cut by 2 bases, the J end by 7 bases, with 13 bases between. Written as DNA, the CDR3 is TGTGCCAGCAGCTTCCGGACTACTCGGAATGAGCAGTTCTTC. It codes for CASSFRTTRNEQFF.

CDR3 nucleotides: TGTGCCTGGGCCTACGGGAGAGGTTACGAGCAGTACTTC. Its protein is CAWAYGRGYEQYF. The chain has TRBV30 and TRBJ2-7, with a weak D call TRBD2 (6 bases). Trimming took off 5 bases at V and 4 bases at J, with 15 bases between the two ends. Germline CDR1 GTSNPN, CDR2 SVGIG (reference sequence). The CDR3 consists of 13 residues.

The V call is TRBV28, the J call TRBJ1-4; perhaps TRBD1 as D (5 bases). The CDR3 is 16 residues long. With 2 bases removed from V and 8 bases from J, the gap between germline ends came to 18 bases. Germline V gene lookup returns CDR1 MDHEN and CDR2 SYDVKM. Here the CDR3 DNA reads TGTGCCAGCAGTTTAAAGCTCAGGGAGGTTGGAGAAAAACTGTTTTTT. Translation gives CASSLKLREVGEKLFF.

J is TRBJ2-1 and V is TRBV5-1; 7 positions agree with TRBD2. Germline loops: CDR1 SGHRS, CDR2 YFSETQ. With 3 bases clipped from V and 7 bases from J, the junction kept 7 bases outside the gene matches. This CDR3 has 14 residues. The CDR3 coding sequence is TGCGCCAGCAGCTACGGACTAGTTGGTAATGAGCAGTTCTTC. Translating it yields CASSYGLVGNEQFF.

V gene TRBV14 combines with J gene TRBJ1-2; D is unresolved. The CDR3 has 19 amino acids. CDR1 and CDR2 (germline): SGHDN, FVKESK. V was clipped by 1 base and J by 2 bases, with 23 bases between them. CDR3 sequence reads: CASSQVLRGAPAMNYGYTF. In DNA form, the CDR3 reads TGTGCCAGCAGCCAAGTTCTCCGAGGCGCACCTGCAATGAACTATGGCTACACCTTC.

The CDR3 loop is CASSRDQGNTEAFF. CDR3 sequence (DNA): TGTGCCAGCAGTCGAGACCAGGGTAACACTGAAGCTTTCTTT. The chain joins TRBV6-5 to TRBJ1-1, with a possible D match to TRBD1 (5 bases). V was pared by 5 bases and J by 2 bases, with 12 bases between. The CDR3 length is 14 residues. CDR1 MNHEY and CDR2 SVGAGI come from the germline V gene.

The chain couples TRBV28 to TRBJ1-4; 7 nucleotides match TRBD1. CDR1 is MDHEN, CDR2 SYDVKM, per germline. The CDR3 has 15 amino acids. Unmatched junction bases numbered 4, after V lost 2 bases and J lost 4 bases. The CDR3 region is CASSLGSGGNEKLFF. CDR3 sequence (DNA): TGTGCCAGCAGTTTAGGGTCAGGGGGTAATGAAAAACTGTTTTTT.

The rearrangement links TRBV5-4 to TRBJ1-3; no reliable D call. CDR3 length: 14 amino acids. The germline gives CDR1 SGHNT, CDR2 YYREEE (reference sequence). V was cut by 2 bases and J by 3 bases, with 9 bases left in between. The CDR3 reads CASSFDLFGNTIYF. The DNA of the CDR3 is TGTGCCAGCAGCTTCGATTTATTTGGAAACACCATATATTTT.

This clone was counted a single time. The chain links TRBV19 to TRBJ1-1, with no clear D. Germline CDR1 and CDR2: LNHDA and SQIVND (reference sequence). This CDR3 has 16 amino acids. Trimming pared 4 bases from V and 0 bases from J, leaving 15 bases between. CDR3 coding DNA: TGTGCCAGTAGTAGGGGAAGGGCCTTAATGAACACTGAAGCTTTCTTT. Its protein is CASSRGRALMNTEAFF.

The chain recombines TRBV5-4 with TRBJ2-1; perhaps TRBD2 as D (7 bases). The germline CDR1 and CDR2 sequences are SGHNT and YYREEE (reference sequence). With 4 bases removed from V and 6 bases from J, the gap between germline ends came to 20 bases. The length of the CDR3 is 16 residues. CDR3 residues: CASSLKIGGGGNEQFF. The CDR3, as DNA: TGTGCCAGCAGCCTAAAGATAGGGGGAGGGGGCAATGAGCAGTTCTTC. Combining the CDR3 with reference TRBV5-4 and TRBJ2-1 gives the whole variable domain ETGVTQSPTHLIKTRGQQVTLRCSSQSGHNTVSWYQQALGQGPQFIFQYYREEENGRGNFPPRFSGLQFPNYSSELNVNALELDDSALYLCASSLKIGGGGNEQFFGPGTRLTVL.

V usage is TRBV4-2 and J usage is TRBJ2-3, with 10 nucleotides matching TRBD1. After removal of 5 bases from V and 2 bases from J, the junction contained 10 bases not matched to a gene. This CDR3 has 17 residues. Germline-derived CDR1 and CDR2 are LGHNA and YNFKEQ. The CDR3 region has the DNA TGTGCCAGCAGCTCCCATTCCGGGACAGGGGCCACAGATACGCAGTATTTT. This gives the protein CASSSHSGTGATDTQYF.

The chain has TRBV18 and TRBJ2-5; 7 nucleotides align to TRBD1. CDR3 length: 16 amino acids. V lost 6 bases and J lost 1; bases outside the gene matches: 11. CDR1 and CDR2 (germline): KGHSH, LQKENI. The CDR3 region has the DNA TGTGCCAGCTCCAAACTGGGACAGAGCTTCCAAGAGACCCAGTACTTC. Translation gives CASSKLGQSFQETQYF.

This chain connects TRBV6-6 to TRBJ2-6, with 9 nucleotides matching TRBD2. The J segment lost 1 base and the V segment lost 5 bases, leaving 6 bases of the junction unmatched. This CDR3 is built from 17 residues. Germline CDR1 reads MNHNY; CDR2 reads SVGAGI (reference sequence). The CDR3 here is CASSPIAGVSGANVLTF. The CDR3 DNA is TGTGCCAGCAGTCCAATAGCGGGAGTATCTGGGGCCAACGTCCTGACTTTC.

This chain uses TRBV9 with TRBJ2-1; D unresolved. Trimming shortened V by 3 bases and J by 1 base, and 2 bases separated the two germline ends. Germline CDR1 SGDLS, CDR2 YYNGEE. CDR3 length: 12 amino acids. The CDR3 region is CASSGSYNEQFF. In DNA, the CDR3 is TGTGCCAGCAGCGGGTCCTACAATGAGCAGTTCTTC.

J is TRBJ1-3 and V is TRBV29-1; possible D gene TRBD1, 6 bases. Germline lookup yields CDR1 SQVTM and CDR2 ANQGSEA. The CDR3 runs 15 residues. The V end was cut by 1 base, the J end by 2 bases, with 12 bases between. This chain's CDR3 is CSVEVPGAPGNTIYF. The CDR3 nucleotides read TGCAGCGTTGAAGTGCCAGGGGCCCCTGGAAACACCATATATTTT.

The chain uses TRBV29-1 and TRBJ2-1, with 9 bases aligning to TRBD2. This CDR3 contains 14 residues. V shed 4 bases and J 7 bases; nucleotides not matched to a gene: 8. Germline values: CDR1 SQVTM, CDR2 ANQGSEA. This CDR3 is CSVVGLAGINEQFF. DNA of the CDR3: TGCAGCGTTGTGGGTCTAGCGGGAATAAATGAGCAGTTCTTC.

The chain joins TRBV6-6 to TRBJ2-1, with 8 bases fitting TRBD2. In germline, CDR1 is MNHNY, CDR2 SVGAGI (reference sequence). The CDR3 runs to 12 residues. Losses at the gene ends were 6 bases for V and 8 bases for J; bases not matched to a gene: 3. CDR3 nucleotides: TGTGCCAGCAGGGGGACTAGGGATGAGCAGTTCTTC. As protein: CASRGTRDEQFF.

The chain joins TRBV12-3 or TRBV12-4 to TRBJ2-5, with D tentatively TRBD2 (5 bases). The V gene lost 6 bases and the J gene lost 5 bases, with 13 bases spanning the gap. The CDR3 contains 13 residues. This chain's CDR3 is CASRTGVGETQYF. CDR3 DNA sequence: TGTGCCAGCAGAACCGGGGTGGGCGAGACCCAGTACTTC.